These T cell receptor beta chains were read from a single sample in a study of cytomegalovirus exposure and HLA in healthy donors. Profiling relied on immunoSEQ multiplex PCR, and the TCRdb table lists in-frame clones only, not all of them. The table shows about 120,000 clones, with roughly 84% occurring only once. Sequenced input: PBMCs. The source of these receptors is a woman in her thirties in good health and CMV-seronegative. Each CDR3 is given with its conserved first and last residue. Each record gives: J gene, V gene, CDR3 length, CDR3 protein.

>TRBJ1-5|TRBV4-1|14
CASSPQESNQPQHF
>TRBJ2-7|TRBV6-5|13
CASMRDQKGEQYF
>TRBJ1-6|TRBV11-2|12
CASTSFNSPLHF
>TRBJ1-1|TRBV6-5|13
CASGVSGRAEAFF
>TRBJ2-1|TRBV7-3|13
CASSRQGSNEQFF
>TRBJ1-2|TRBV5-1|12
CASSFGDYGYTF
>TRBJ2-7|TRBV6-4|14
CASRGQGAGYEQYF
>TRBJ2-4|TRBV7-8|17
CASSLGTGRIAKNIQYF
>TRBJ1-1|TRBV2|16
CASSRNLQGLYTEAFF
>TRBJ2-7|TRBV7-9|14
CASSFADLSYEQYF
>TRBJ1-3|TRBV10-3|13
CAIMGGPGNTIYF
>TRBJ2-1|TRBV10-3|16
CAISGSGGAGYNEQFF
>TRBJ2-3|TRBV19|14
CASSWDRHTDTQYF
>TRBJ1-5|TRBV28|14
CATQRGGSNQPQHF
>TRBJ1-2|TRBV7-6|14
CASSPRQNNYGYTF
>TRBJ1-5|TRBV19|15
CASSDRVNSNQPQHF
>TRBJ1-4|TRBV30|13
CAWGPGQFEKLFF
>TRBJ2-5|TRBV18|14
CASSPRAGQETQYF
>TRBJ2-7|TRBV27|15
CASSFGTGGSYEQYF
>TRBJ1-2|TRBV6-1|14
CASRPGQGAWGYTF
>TRBJ2-3|TRBV5-5|15
CASRLAGGTTDTQYF
>TRBJ2-7|TRBV11-2|14
CASSLVQGTYEQYF
>TRBJ2-4|TRBV5-1|16
CASSGSGGVSKNIQYF
>TRBJ1-2|TRBV9|15
CASSSRQGRNYGYTF
>TRBJ2-4|TRBV9|16
CASSPNRGLAKNIQYF
>TRBJ1-4|TRBV7-2|16
CASSTRQGAPNEKLFF
>TRBJ1-5|TRBV5-1|15
CASSLEGTSNQPQHF
>TRBJ2-1|TRBV4-3|14
CASSQEIWRNEQFF
>TRBJ2-5|TRBV6-5|14
CASSYVNSQETQYF
>TRBJ2-7|TRBV6-5|13
CASSRDKSYEQYF
>TRBJ1-1|TRBV23-1|15
CASRPRGGHRTEAFF
>TRBJ1-3|TRBV15|14
CATSRRQGANTIYF